The clone carrying this T cell receptor beta chain occurred once. The sample originates from a study of blood T cell repertoires in COVID-19. Source study methods: Estimated nucleated cell counts came from reference gene primer amplification. Profiled with immunoSEQ multiplex PCR; TCRdb holds only in-frame clones, not every one. That table is the source of V, J and clone size, and D and trimming were worked out from the DNA. This table holds about 260,000 clones, 75% to 90% found once. Germline V gene lookup returns CDR1 LGHNA and CDR2 YNFKEQ. CDR3 length equals 14 residues. V trimming: 3 bases; J trimming: 4 bases; junction bases outside the gene matches: 5.

This TCR came from a woman in her 70s with COVID-19, enrolled during active disease. Sample: peripheral blood. This sequence joins TRBV4-2 and TRBJ1-1; the match to TRBD1 covers 7 bases. The CDR3 region has the DNA TGTGCCAGCAGCCAGGGACAGCCTAGCACTGAAGCTTTCTTT. It yields the protein CASSQGQPSTEAFF.